This record concerns one T cell receptor beta chain sequence. Its antigen remains unidentified. One base away there is no much larger clone; base qualities are not given. Genomic DNA was extracted from sorted cells for sequencing of the TCRbeta CDR3 region. The immunoSEQ Assay was used to sequence the TCRbeta CDR3 regions. TCRdb's version of the immuneACCESS table is confined to in-frame rearrangements and falls short of the full clone set. An unresolved V gene accounts for under half of the shortfall where checked; the remainder is of unknown origin. The sample table holds tens of thousands of clones, of which around nine tenths were seen once. The ten top clones hold roughly 10% of the sample. The sample originates from a study of OX40 agonist ivuxolimab in advanced cancers. For context, the study as a whole: Ivuxolimab was a fully human IgG2 agonistic monoclonal antibody targeting the costimulatory receptor OX40 (CD134). The dose-escalation cohort was about 87% male with a mean age of about 65 years, ranging from roughly 20 to 80. Intravenous ivuxolimab was administered to patients every 2 weeks at six dose levels: 0.01, 0.1, 0.3, 1.5, 3 and 10 mg/kg. Patients were allowed to have had prior anti-PD-1, anti-PD-L1 or anti-CTLA-4 therapy, and 40% to 45% of the dose-escalation patients had previously received checkpoint inhibitors. Partial responses occurred in three dose-escalation patients, of whom one had hepatocellular carcinoma and two had cutaneous melanoma. The monotherapy dose-escalation portion (N ≈ 50 patients) of the phase I ivuxolimab trial is reported in the paper. Of the approximately 53 patients in dose escalation, approximately 20 had hepatocellular carcinoma, roughly 15 had melanoma, 9 had renal cell carcinoma and 9 had head and neck cancer. Peripheral TCRbeta sequencing was intended to test whether TCR sequence diversity was altered and clonal T-cell expansion was caused by ivuxolimab. What the authors observed across the whole study: After ivuxolimab, more expanded clones were found on average in CD8+ T cells than in CD4+ T cells. Which antigens the clonally expanded peripheral T cells were specific for was not determined. Low levels of normalized T-cell clonal expansion were also seen in some patients who did not respond. Partial responders in the 0.1-3.0 mg/kg groups had among the lowest normalized peripheral clonal expansion, especially among CD8+ T cells. At doses of 0.1 to 3.0 mg/kg, clonal expansion of both CD4+ and CD8+ blood T cells was observed from baseline to week 6.

The CDR3, cysteine through phenylalanine, is 13 amino acids long. Only the CDR3 part of the read is kept: 39 bases, read in frame from the first base. The germline ends are 8 bases apart after V is trimmed by 6 bases and J by 0 bases. Looking up the germline V gene yields CDR1 SNHLY and CDR2 FYNNEI. The trial excluded patients who had a history of autoimmune disease or were on systemic immunosuppression. Peripheral blood for TCR sequencing was collected from all dose cohorts at baseline, on cycle 4 day 1, and on cycle 7 day 1. The samples were drawn from a first-in-human, open-label, multicenter phase I dose-escalation trial of ivuxolimab. The trial enrolled adults with locally advanced or metastatic head and neck squamous cell, hepatocellular, melanoma or renal cell carcinoma. CD4+ and CD8+ T cells were sorted separately from peripheral blood before TCR sequencing.

This chain is built from TRBV2 and TRBJ1-2; the best D guess is TRBD1, with 6 bases matching. This specimen was CD4+ or CD8+ T cells sorted from blood, taken in a trial of the OX40 agonist ivuxolimab. This receptor was identified in an adult with an advanced solid tumor such as melanoma, head and neck, liver or kidney cancer. CDR3 sequence: CASRQGSNYGYTF. The base sequence is TGTGCCAGCAGACAGGGATCTAACTATGGCTACACCTTC. Here the CDR3 is joined to the reference TRBV2 and TRBJ1-2 genes, and the full variable domain is: EPEVTQTPSHQVTQMGQEVILRCVPISNHLYFYWYRQILGQKVEFLVSFYNNEISEKSEIFDDQFSVERPDGSNFTLKIRSTKLEDSAMYFCASRQGSNYGYTFGSGTRLTVV.